The source of this T cell receptor beta chain is a study of patients and donors after allogeneic stem cell transplantation. The CDR3 covers 17 residues. Looked up from germline, CDR1 is SGHRS and CDR2 is YFSETQ. The V and J ends lost 4 bases and 0 bases respectively, with 17 bases between them. TCRdb reanalysed the RT-PCR reads using MiXCR and keeps one entry per CDR3 protein. The table shows tens of thousands of distinct CDR3 sequences, with under 50% occurring only once. Sequencing input: blood, either unsorted or a sorted T cell fraction (not recorded which). The rearrangement uses TRBV5-1 and TRBJ1-3; tentative D call: TRBD1 (6 bases). The clonotype was recovered from a human donor who was either an allogeneic HSCT recipient or a stem cell or donor lymphocyte infusion donor (not recorded which). It is not recorded whose cells these are; they may come from a transplant donor. The CDR3 here is CASSLGRDTLSGNTIYF. In DNA, the CDR3 is TGCGCCAGCAGCCTGGGGCGGGACACCCTCTCTGGAAACACCATATATTTT.